This TCR beta chain is from a study of cytomegalovirus exposure and HLA in healthy donors (dated by TCRdb to about 2017). Regarding the research as a whole: According to an earlier analysis of a few hundred of the donors, roughly 180 million T cells yielded 117 million unique TCR beta sequences and about 300 Gb of sequence data. The study was designed to test whether signatures of past pathogen exposure could be identified by cataloging public T cell receptors. To predict cytomegalovirus infection status, the study brought together high-throughput TCR immunosequencing, statistical association of individual TCRs with disease status, and machine learning. Donor age, sex, ethnicity and CMV serostatus were collected together with the repertoire data. A later analysis re-analyzed previously published TCR beta repertoires from 660 or so donors and added high-resolution HLA genotyping to study TCR occurrence patterns. An early release covering roughly 640 HLA-typed donors comprised approximately 290 gigabases of sequencing data and some 79 million unique TCR sequences. Typing coverage differed by locus: A, B, C, DRB1 and DQB1 were typed in about 620-630 donors, DQA1 in approximately 520, DPA1 in some 570, and DPB1 in around 490. Four to six DR-DQ haplotypes were handled as single units for association and clustering, since linkage in the cohort was strong. Every discovery cohort repertoire had been produced on one sequencing platform. Among 300 to 450 genotyped donors of the cohort, an average of around 240,000 unique TCR beta nucleotide sequences were sequenced per donor, roughly 18% of them non-productive. A separate validation cohort of about 110 different subjects was used in addition to the approximately 670-subject first cohort. Rather than using new phenotypic data, the later analysis identified candidate immune exposures from TCR beta sequences and from how often those sequences occurred across donors. An earlier analysis of 500 to 750 of the donors applied high-throughput TCR beta sequencing to assess whether each TCR beta V gene segment acted as functional or pseudogenic. A later genetic analysis used genome-wide SNP genotypes for about three fifths of the 666 donors, treating that subset as a discovery cohort. Of the roughly 410 genotyped donors, more than 75% were placed in the genetic ancestry cluster associated with self-reported Caucasian donors. HLA typing included class I and class II loci at four-digit resolution. The T cell repertoires of 666 subjects were profiled by immunosequencing and related to cytomegalovirus serostatus. Broader findings and caveats from the paper: A cluster of highly shared sequence variants was judged likely to represent a technical artifact of the sequencing pipeline. A later genetic analysis reported fewer N-insertions in productive TCRs among donors in an Asian-associated ancestry cluster than the approximately 670-donor mean. Compared with equally common non-associated chains, HLA-associated TCR beta chains in a later analysis were more clonally expanded and had lower generation probabilities. The only immune exposure information available for the cohort was CMV serostatus. Cytomegalovirus status was reported to be diagnosed by the classifier with high specificity and sensitivity in both the original and validation cohorts. Some IMGT-functional V segments, including TRBV6-2 and TRBV6-3, could not be distinguished by the 87-base-pair reads and were therefore excluded. An earlier analysis of around 500 of the donors showed that most TCR beta V segments appeared in productive rearrangements either about 87% or about 30% of the time, which broadly matched IMGT annotations. Most TCR sequences were seen in very few donors, while some public TCRs were found in many individuals. V-gene and J-gene trimming of TCR beta chains was associated with a missense DCLRE1C variant in a later genetic analysis, and the association was replicated in an independent cohort. Only TCR beta chains were sequenced in this cohort, and the absence of alpha or paired-chain data limited detectable features. In a later analysis, several top co-occurrence clusters were reported to appear linked to parvovirus B19, influenza, CMV and Epstein-Barr virus. In vitro tests confirmed that a few of the cytomegalovirus-associated TCR beta chains recognize cytomegalovirus antigens. A later analysis found that most CMV-associated TCR beta chains appeared HLA-restricted, with HLA associations seemingly driven largely by CMV exposure. The study gave a list of 150 to 200 TCR beta chains associated with cytomegalovirus. Because some donors lacked HLA typing at each locus, the association tests relied only on the typed subset. Because counts were too low, roughly 17 rarely observed V segments, including chromosome 9 orphons, were left out of the earlier analysis of over 550 of the donors. According to a later analysis, TCR association rates differed among HLA loci, with DRB1 alleles showing the most associated TCRs and HLA-C alleles showing the fewest. In a later analysis, about 16,000 TCR beta sequences were associated with specific HLA alleles at a false discovery rate of 0.05. The presence/absence analyses assumed that sequencing depth was roughly uniform across donors, and that assumption may not be true. A further reported finding was that TCR beta sequences accurately predicted the HLA-A and HLA-B alleles for most subjects in the first cohort. It was suggested by the authors that the approach could potentially be generalized to other disease states and immunological phenotypes. Correlated functional status among segregating V segments might reflect linkage disequilibrium, but an unknown experimental factor could not be ruled out. Assigning TCR associations to individual alleles was difficult when HLA alleles, especially DR and DQ, strongly co-occurred.

As for this clone: What this receptor recognizes is not known. No base quality information exists; no much larger clone differs at one position.

Trimming costs V 10 bases and J 0 bases, and their ends lie 12 bases apart. CDR1 and CDR2, looked up from the germline V gene, are ENHRY and SYGVKD. Its CDR3 holds 13 amino acids, cysteine through phenylalanine. Only the CDR3 DNA is retained, 39 bases long and in frame from the first base. The cohort consisted of 600 or so healthy bone marrow donors. At the time of sampling, all cohort members were nominally healthy, though unrecorded immune exposures were likely present. The donor was CMV seronegative and was included in the group of several hundred seronegative cohort members. A peripheral blood sample was provided by each donor, and peripheral blood mononuclear cells were used for TCR beta sequencing. The Qiagen DNeasy Blood Extraction Kit was used to extract genomic DNA from the blood cell samples. The library was generated by the immunoSEQ multiplex PCR assay. The multiplex PCR relied on a mix of 60 forward primers for TCR Vbeta segments and 13 reverse primers for TCR Jbeta segments. The CDR3 region of rearranged TCR beta genes was amplified from genomic DNA by a multiplex PCR assay. Amplified TCR beta libraries were sequenced as 87-base-pair reads on the Illumina HiSeq System. Regarding the original processing steps: A later analysis tallied roughly 76 million unique TCR beta chains across the 666 repertoires, and around 10 million of those chains were shared by two or more donors. A nearest-neighbor algorithm error-corrected the raw reads and collapsed the reads into unique sequences, merging closely related sequences to remove PCR and sequencing errors. CDR3 sequences were aligned to IMGT reference sequences to assign V, D and J gene segments. For a sequence to be retained, a match of at least six nucleotides was required to both a V gene segment and a J gene segment. A rearrangement counted as productive if the CDR3 had no stop codons and remained in frame with V and J, and every other rearrangement counted as non-productive. CDR3 was defined according to IMGT convention as the region running from the second conserved V-encoded cysteine to the conserved J-encoded phenylalanine. The earlier analysis of about 500 of the donors excluded sequences that lacked an unambiguous match to a single V gene segment. An earlier analysis of just under 600 of the donors called V segments functional above 56.7% productive rearrangements and segregating when the between-donor standard deviation exceeded 5%. A statistical classification framework was developed to diagnose cytomegalovirus status using the catalog of TCR beta chain sequences. In a later analysis, TCR nucleotide sequences were compared against IMGT/GENE-DB human TR gene sequences so that V and J genes could be assigned. Using the TCRdist pipeline, a later analysis assigned CDR3 sequences along with most-parsimonious VDJ recombination scenarios. In a later analysis, each TCR beta chain was defined by its CDR3 amino acid sequence together with its V-gene family, and reads lacking a unique V-gene family were excluded. In a later analysis, some 600 highly shared, low-generation-probability nucleotide sequences were removed to address suspected cross-contamination and a sequencing artifact. In a later analysis, a clonal expansion index was calculated for each public chain from normalized within-repertoire ranks of inferred template counts. Generation probabilities in a later analysis came from a VDJ recombination model fitted to out-of-frame rearrangements, and those results were checked against IGoR. In a later analysis, TCR-TCR, TCR-HLA and TCR-CMV co-occurrence was scored with hypergeometric tests, and a repertoire-size bias correction was applied to TCR pairs. False discovery rates were estimated in a later analysis by permuting HLA or CMV assignments 20 times. In a later analysis, co-occurring TCRs were grouped using DBSCAN, with TCRdist sequence similarity added in when clustering inside HLA-allele-positive subsets. For co-occurrence clustering, repertoires with fewer than 30,000 or more than 120,000 public chains were excluded, along with five repertoires with anomalous nucleotide sharing. As stored in TCRdb, this immuneACCESS dataset retains in-frame rearrangements with V and J assigned. A fraction of the clones does not appear; measured against another copy, unresolved V genes explain less than half of the discrepancy, and the remainder lacks a known reason. V and J calls and clone size are copied from that table; D and trimming were computed from the DNA. In this sample the table shows 150,000 to 250,000 clones, 70% to 85% of which occur a single time. The ten largest clones capture roughly 0.098% of the sample.

The chain was built from TRBV10-3 and TRBJ1-2; a weak D assignment points to TRBD1 (6 bases agree). The receptor comes from a boy between 2 and 10 years old in good health and CMV-seronegative. The sequenced sample consisted of PBMCs. The CDR3 in this case is CATADRANYGYTF. The DNA reads TGTGCCACGGCGGACAGAGCTAACTATGGCTACACCTTC.